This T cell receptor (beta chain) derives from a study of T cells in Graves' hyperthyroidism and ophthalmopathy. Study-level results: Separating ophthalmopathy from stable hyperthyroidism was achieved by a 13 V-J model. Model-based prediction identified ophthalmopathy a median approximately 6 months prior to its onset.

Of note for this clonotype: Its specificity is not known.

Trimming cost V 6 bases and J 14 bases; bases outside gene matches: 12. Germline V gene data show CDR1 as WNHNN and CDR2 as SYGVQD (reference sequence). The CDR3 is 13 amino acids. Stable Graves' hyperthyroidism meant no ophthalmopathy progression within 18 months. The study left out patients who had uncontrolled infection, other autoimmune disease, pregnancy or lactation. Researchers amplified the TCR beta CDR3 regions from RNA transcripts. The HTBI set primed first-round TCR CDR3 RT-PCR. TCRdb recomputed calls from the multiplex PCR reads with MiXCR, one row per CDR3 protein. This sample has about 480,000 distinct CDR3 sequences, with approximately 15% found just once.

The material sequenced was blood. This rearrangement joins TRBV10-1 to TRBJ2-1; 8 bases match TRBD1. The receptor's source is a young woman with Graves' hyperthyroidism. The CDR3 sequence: CASSEGGQGNKFF. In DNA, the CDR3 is TGCGCCAGCAGCGAAGGAGGACAGGGCAATAAGTTCTTC.